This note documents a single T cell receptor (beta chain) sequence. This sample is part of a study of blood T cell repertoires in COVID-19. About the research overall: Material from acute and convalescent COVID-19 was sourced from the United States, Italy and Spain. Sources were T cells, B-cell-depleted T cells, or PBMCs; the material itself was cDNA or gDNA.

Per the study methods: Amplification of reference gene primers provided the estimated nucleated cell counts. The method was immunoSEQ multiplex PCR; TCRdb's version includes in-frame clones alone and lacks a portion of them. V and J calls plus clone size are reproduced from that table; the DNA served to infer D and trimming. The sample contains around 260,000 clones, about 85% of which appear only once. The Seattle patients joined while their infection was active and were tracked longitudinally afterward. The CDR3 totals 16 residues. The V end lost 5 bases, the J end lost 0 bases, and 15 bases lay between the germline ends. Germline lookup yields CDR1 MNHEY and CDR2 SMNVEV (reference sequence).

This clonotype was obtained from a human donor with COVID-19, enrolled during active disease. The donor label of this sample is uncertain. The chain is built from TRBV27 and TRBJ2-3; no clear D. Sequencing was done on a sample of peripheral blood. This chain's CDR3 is CASSPAGVTSTDTQYF. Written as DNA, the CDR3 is TGTGCCAGCAGTCCCGCCGGTGTGACTAGCACAGATACGCAGTATTTT.